Listed below are T cell receptor beta chains from one sample, sequenced in a study of identical twins. TCRdb redid the calling of the 5' RACE reads with MiXCR, one entry per CDR3 protein. The sample holds 200,000 to 250,000 distinct CDR3 sequences, 5.5% to 7.5% seen once. These data were likewise used in another study, on T cells expressing NK-cell markers.

The source material was CD8+ T cells sorted from blood. The receptors stem from a woman between 18 and 29 years old in good health. CDR3s include the opening cysteine and the closing phenylalanine or tryptophan. Fields, in order: V gene, clone size, D gene, J gene, CDR3 DNA, CDR3 protein. D genes are given only for firm matches. Expanded clones are given a class, and other clones once, few, many or no size at all.

TRBV3-1,few,-,TRBJ1-3,TGTGCCAGCAGCCAAGAAGCTTTCTCTGGAAACACCATATATTTT,CASSQEAFSGNTIYF
TRBV27,few,-,TRBJ2-6,TGTGCCAGCAGTTTATCAAGGGCGGGTCCCGGGGCCAACGTCCTGACTTTC,CASSLSRAGPGANVLTF
TRBV27,few,-,TRBJ2-5,TGTGCCAGCAGTTACGGGACTTTCCCCGCGGAGACCCAGTACTTC,CASSYGTFPAETQYF
TRBV29-1,many,-,TRBJ2-3,TGCAGCGCCCTCCCGCAGCGGGTTACAGATACGCAGTATTTT,CSALPQRVTDTQYF
TRBV6-1,few,-,TRBJ1-5,TGTGCCAGCAGTGAATGGGAGGGGAGGCAGCCCCAGCATTTT,CASSEWEGRQPQHF
TRBV11-2,few,-,TRBJ2-7,TGTGCCAGCAGCCATGGGGCGGGTGGGGTCTACGAGCAGTACTTC,CASSHGAGGVYEQYF
TRBV2,many,-,TRBJ1-6,TGTGCCAGCAAGGCAGAATGGTCACCCCTCCACTTT,CASKAEWSPLHF
TRBV5-1,-,TRBD1,TRBJ2-7,TGCGCCAGCAGCCTGGACCAGGGGGTCAACGAGCAGTACTTC,CASSLDQGVNEQYF
TRBV5-5,many,TRBD2,TRBJ2-1,TGTGCCAGCAGCTTGTCCGGCGGGAGGACCCATGAGCAGTTCTTC,CASSLSGGRTHEQFF
TRBV2,-,TRBD2,TRBJ2-5,TGTGCCAGCAGTGATGGCGGGGGGGCCAGAGAGACCCAGTACTTC,CASSDGGGARETQYF
TRBV27,-,TRBD1,TRBJ2-3,TGTGCCAGCAGTACCTTCGGGACAGGGCCGACCACAGATACGCGGTATTTT,CASSTFGTGPTTDTRYF
TRBV21-1,-,-,TRBJ1-5,TGTGCCAGCACCTCGGACGGGGGCAGGGGCAATCAGCCCCAGCATTTT,CASTSDGGRGNQPQHF
TRBV6-1,few,-,TRBJ1-2,TGTGCCAGCAGGCTGGCAGGGGAGGGTCTCGGCTATGGCTACACCTTC,CASRLAGEGLGYGYTF
TRBV9,-,-,TRBJ2-2,TGTGCCAGCAGCGCCGGGACCTCCACCGGGGAGCTGTTTTTT,CASSAGTSTGELFF
TRBV12-3/TRBV12-4,many,-,TRBJ1-5,TGTGCCAGCAGAGGGTCGTCCGCCGGCAATCAGCCCCAGCATTTT,CASRGSSAGNQPQHF
TRBV20-1,-,-,TRBJ2-1,TGCAGTGCAGAGACAGGCACCATATTGAGCTCCTACAATGAGCAGTTCTTC,CSAETGTILSSYNEQFF
TRBV9,many,TRBD1,TRBJ1-2,TGTGCCAGCAGCGCGTCGACAGGGGAAGACTATGGCTACACCTTC,CASSASTGEDYGYTF
TRBV5-1,-,TRBD1,TRBJ2-1,TGCGCCAGCAGCGTGACAGGGGGGAGCTCCTACAATGAGCAGTTCTTC,CASSVTGGSSYNEQFF
TRBV7-9,few,-,TRBJ2-7,TGTGCCAGCAGCCCTTCCGGGGCAGCGATAAGCTCCTACGAGCAGTACTTC,CASSPSGAAISSYEQYF
TRBV11-2,once,TRBD2,TRBJ2-5,TGTGCCAGCAGCTCTCGGACTAGCGGGGCGCAAGAGACCCAGTACTTC,CASSSRTSGAQETQYF
TRBV12-3/TRBV12-4,few,-,TRBJ1-1,TGTGCCAGCAGTAGGGGCTGGACTGAAGCTTTCTTT,CASSRGWTEAFF
TRBV7-9,many,-,TRBJ2-1,TGTGCCAGCAGCTCCGACCGGGGAGCGATGGAGCAGTTCTTC,CASSSDRGAMEQFF
TRBV29-1,many,TRBD2,TRBJ2-4,TGCAGCGTTGTGGGGGGGGTTGGCAACAACATTCAGTACTTC,CSVVGGVGNNIQYF
TRBV10-2,-,-,TRBJ2-5,TGCGCCAGCAGTGAATCGAGACAACAAGAGACCCAGTACTTC,CASSESRQQETQYF
TRBV29-1,medium-sized,-,TRBJ1-1,TGCAGCGTCCGACTTACGAACACTGAAGCTTTCTTT,CSVRLTNTEAFF
TRBV2,many,-,TRBJ1-1,TGTGCCAGCCTCGGGACATTTGGCACTGAAGCTTTCTTT,CASLGTFGTEAFF
TRBV3-1,few,-,TRBJ2-1,TGTGCCAGCAGCCATGACTTCGGGGATGAGCAGTTCTTC,CASSHDFGDEQFF
TRBV4-3,few,-,TRBJ1-4,TGCGCCAGCAGCCACCAACCGGGGTCCGGGGGGGAAAAACTGTTTTTT,CASSHQPGSGGEKLFF
TRBV12-3/TRBV12-4,many,-,TRBJ1-5,TGTGCCAGCAGTTTGTCAGGAGGGAGTCAGCCCCAGCATTTT,CASSLSGGSQPQHF
TRBV7-9,-,-,TRBJ2-7,TGTGCCAGCAGTCCGAATGGGGAGCAGTACTTC,CASSPNGEQYF
TRBV5-1,-,-,TRBJ1-6,TGCGCCAGCAGCCTCGGCTGGACACCCGAGAATTCACCCCTCCACTTT,CASSLGWTPENSPLHF
TRBV29-1,many,TRBD1,TRBJ1-5,TGCAGCGTTGTGGCGGGGACAGGGGGTGAGGGTCAGCCCCAGCATTTT,CSVVAGTGGEGQPQHF
TRBV7-6,many,-,TRBJ1-2,TGTGCCAGCAGCTTTAAAGGCTACACCTTC,CASSFKGYTF
TRBV5-1,few,TRBD1,TRBJ1-1,TGCGCCAGCAGCTACGGGACAGGGGGGACTGAAGCTTTCTTT,CASSYGTGGTEAFF
TRBV5-1,-,TRBD1,TRBJ2-6,TGCGCCAGCAGCTTGGCCCCGGGACAGGGGGCTGGGGCCAACGTCCTGACTTTC,CASSLAPGQGAGANVLTF
TRBV9,few,-,TRBJ2-3,TGTGCCAGCAGTAAAGGGGGGGCAGATACGCAGTATTTT,CASSKGGADTQYF